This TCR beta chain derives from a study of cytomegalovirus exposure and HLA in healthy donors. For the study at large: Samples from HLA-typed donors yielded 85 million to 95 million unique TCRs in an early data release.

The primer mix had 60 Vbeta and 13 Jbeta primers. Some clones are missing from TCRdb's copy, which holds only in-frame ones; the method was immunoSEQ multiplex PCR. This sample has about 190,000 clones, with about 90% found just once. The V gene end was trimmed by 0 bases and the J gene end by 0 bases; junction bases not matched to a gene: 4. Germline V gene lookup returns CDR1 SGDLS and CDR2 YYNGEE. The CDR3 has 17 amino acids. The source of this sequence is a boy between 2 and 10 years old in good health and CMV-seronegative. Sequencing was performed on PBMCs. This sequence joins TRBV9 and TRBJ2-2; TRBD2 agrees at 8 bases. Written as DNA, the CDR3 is TGTGCCAGCAGCGTAGGTCTGGGACTAGCGAACACCGGGGAGCTGTTTTTT. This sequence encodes CASSVGLGLANTGELFF.